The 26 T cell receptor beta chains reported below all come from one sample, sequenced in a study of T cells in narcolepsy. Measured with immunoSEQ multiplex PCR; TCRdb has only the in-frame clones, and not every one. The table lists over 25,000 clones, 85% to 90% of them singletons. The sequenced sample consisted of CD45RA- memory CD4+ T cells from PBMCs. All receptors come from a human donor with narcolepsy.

CDR3 DNA sequence: TGTGCCAGCAGCCTACCGGGGACCCAAGAGACCCAGTACTTC. Protein sequence: CASSLPGTQETQYF. The chain couples TRBV5-4 to TRBJ2-5; D may correspond to TRBD1 or TRBD2 (5 bases each). With 4 bases removed from V and 1 base from J, the gap between germline ends came to 11 bases. CDR3 length: 14 amino acids. Germline assignment: CDR1 SGHNT and CDR2 YYREEE (reference sequence).

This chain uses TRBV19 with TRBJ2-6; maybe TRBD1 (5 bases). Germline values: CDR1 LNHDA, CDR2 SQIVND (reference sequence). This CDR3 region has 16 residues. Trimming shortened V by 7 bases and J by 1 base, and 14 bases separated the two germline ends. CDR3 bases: TGTGCCAGTAAGGCAGGGCGAAAATCTGGGGCCAACGTCCTGACTTTC. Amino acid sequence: CASKAGRKSGANVLTF.

The CDR3 DNA reads as TGTGCCAGCAGTAATACAGGGGGCGTCGGTCAAGAGACCCAGTACTTC. It translates to CASSNTGGVGQETQYF. The chain has TRBV27 and TRBJ2-5, with 9 positions matching TRBD1. V lost 5 bases, J lost 2 bases, and 9 bases stayed unmatched. The CDR3 has 16 amino acids. Germline values: CDR1 MNHEY, CDR2 SMNVEV (reference sequence).

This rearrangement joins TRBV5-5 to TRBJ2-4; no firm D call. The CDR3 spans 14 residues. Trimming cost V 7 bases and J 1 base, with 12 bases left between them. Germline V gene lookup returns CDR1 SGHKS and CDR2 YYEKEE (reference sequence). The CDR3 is CASSLGVAKNIQYF. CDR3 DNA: TGTGCCAGCTCGCTAGGCGTTGCCAAAAACATTCAGTACTTC.

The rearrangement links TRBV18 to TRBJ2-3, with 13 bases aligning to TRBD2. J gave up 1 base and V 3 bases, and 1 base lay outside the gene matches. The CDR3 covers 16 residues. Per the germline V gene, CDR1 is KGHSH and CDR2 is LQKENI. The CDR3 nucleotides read TGTGCCAGCTCACCCGGACTAGCGGGGGGCACAGATACGCAGTATTTT. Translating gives CASSPGLAGGTDTQYF.

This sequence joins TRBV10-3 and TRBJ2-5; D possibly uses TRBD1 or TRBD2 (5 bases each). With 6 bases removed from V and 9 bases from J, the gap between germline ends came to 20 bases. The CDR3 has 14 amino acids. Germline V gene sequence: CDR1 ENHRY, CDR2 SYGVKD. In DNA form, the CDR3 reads TGTGCCATCAGGGAGAGAGTATACCTGGGGGCCCAGTACTTC. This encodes CAIRERVYLGAQYF.

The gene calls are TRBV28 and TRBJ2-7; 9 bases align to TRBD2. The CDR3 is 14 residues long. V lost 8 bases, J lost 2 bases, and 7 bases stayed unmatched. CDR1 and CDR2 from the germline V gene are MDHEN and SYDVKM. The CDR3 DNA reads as TGTGCCAGCGTCAGCGGGGGGATAACCTACGAGCAGTACTTC. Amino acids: CASVSGGITYEQYF. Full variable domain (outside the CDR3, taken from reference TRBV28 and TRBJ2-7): DVKVTQSSRYLVKRTGEKVFLECVQDMDHENMFWYRQDPGLGLRLIYFSYDVKMKEKGDIPEGYSVSREKKERFSLILESASTNQTSMYLCASVSGGITYEQYFGPGTRLTVT.

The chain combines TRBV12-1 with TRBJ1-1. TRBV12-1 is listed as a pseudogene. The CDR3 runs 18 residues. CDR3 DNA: TGTGCCAGCAGCTTTCACGGGGCCCCCGGTGATACGGGGACTGAAGCTTTCTTT. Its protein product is CASSFHGAPGDTGTEAFF.

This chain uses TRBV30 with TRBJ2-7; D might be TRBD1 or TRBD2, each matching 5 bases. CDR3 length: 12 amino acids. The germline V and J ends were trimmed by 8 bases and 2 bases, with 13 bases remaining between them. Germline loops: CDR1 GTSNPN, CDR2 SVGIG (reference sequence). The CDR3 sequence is CAGEGLAYEQYF. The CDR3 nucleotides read TGTGCCGGAGAGGGGTTAGCCTACGAGCAGTACTTC. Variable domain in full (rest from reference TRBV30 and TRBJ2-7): SQTIHQWPATLVQPVGSPLSLECTVEGTSNPNLYWYRQAAGRGLQLLFYSVGIGQISSEVPQNLSASRPQDRQFILSSKKLLLSDSGFYLCAGEGLAYEQYFGPGTRLTVT.

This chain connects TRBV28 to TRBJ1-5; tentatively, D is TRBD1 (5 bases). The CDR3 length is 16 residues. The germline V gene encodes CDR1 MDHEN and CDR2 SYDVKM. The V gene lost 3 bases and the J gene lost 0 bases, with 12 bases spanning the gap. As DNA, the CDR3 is TGTGCCAGCAGTTTTTGGAGGGGAAATAGCAATCAGCCCCAGCATTTT. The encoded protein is CASSFWRGNSNQPQHF.

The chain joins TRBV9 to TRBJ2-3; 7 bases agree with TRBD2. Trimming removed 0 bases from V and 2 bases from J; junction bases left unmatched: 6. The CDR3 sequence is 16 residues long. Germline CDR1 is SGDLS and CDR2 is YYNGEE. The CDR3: CASSVEGGTITDTQYF. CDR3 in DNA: TGTGCCAGCAGCGTAGAGGGAGGGACTATCACAGATACGCAGTATTTT.

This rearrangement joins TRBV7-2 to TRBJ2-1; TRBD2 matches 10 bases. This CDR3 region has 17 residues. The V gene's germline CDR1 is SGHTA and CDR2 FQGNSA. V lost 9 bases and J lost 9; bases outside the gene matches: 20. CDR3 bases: TGTGCCAGGATCGACAGGGGCGTGAGCGGGAGGGCCGGTGAGCAGTTCTTC. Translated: CARIDRGVSGRAGEQFF.

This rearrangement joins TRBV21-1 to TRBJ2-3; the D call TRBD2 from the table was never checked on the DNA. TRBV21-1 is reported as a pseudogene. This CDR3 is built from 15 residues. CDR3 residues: CASRYRRGRTDTQYF. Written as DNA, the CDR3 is TGTGCCAGCAGGTACAGGCGGGGACGCACAGATACGCAGTATTTT.

CDR3 sequence: CASSAGQAGNEQFF. The CDR3 nucleotides read TGCGCCAGCAGCGCGGGACAGGCTGGGAATGAGCAGTTCTTC. The chain is built from TRBV5-1 and TRBJ2-1; 8 nucleotides align to TRBD1. V gave up 4 bases and J gave up 7 bases; unmatched junction bases: 7. This CDR3 comprises 14 residues. In germline, CDR1 is SGHRS, CDR2 YFSETQ.

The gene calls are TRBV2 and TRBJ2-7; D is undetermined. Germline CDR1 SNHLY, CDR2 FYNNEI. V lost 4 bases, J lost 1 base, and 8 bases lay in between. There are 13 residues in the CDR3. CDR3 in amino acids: CASSARASYEQYF. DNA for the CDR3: TGTGCCAGCAGTGCTAGGGCGTCCTACGAGCAGTACTTC.

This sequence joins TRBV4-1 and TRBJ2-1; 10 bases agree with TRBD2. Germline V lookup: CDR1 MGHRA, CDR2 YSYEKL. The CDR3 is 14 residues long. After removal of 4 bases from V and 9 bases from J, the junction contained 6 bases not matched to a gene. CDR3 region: CASSPAGGPREQFF. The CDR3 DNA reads TGCGCCAGCAGCCCAGCGGGGGGGCCGCGTGAGCAGTTCTTC.

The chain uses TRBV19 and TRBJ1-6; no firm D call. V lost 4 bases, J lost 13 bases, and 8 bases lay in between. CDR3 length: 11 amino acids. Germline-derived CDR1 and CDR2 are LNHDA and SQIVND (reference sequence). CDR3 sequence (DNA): TGTGCCAGTAGTAGGGGAACCCCCCTCCACTTT. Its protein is CASSRGTPLHF.

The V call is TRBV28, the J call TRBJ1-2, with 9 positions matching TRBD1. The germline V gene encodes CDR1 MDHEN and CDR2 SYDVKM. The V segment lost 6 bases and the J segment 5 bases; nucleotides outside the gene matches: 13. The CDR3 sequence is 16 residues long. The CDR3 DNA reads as TGTGCCAGCAGCCCTTCCCAGCGGGACAGGGAGTATGGCTACACCTTC. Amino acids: CASSPSQRDREYGYTF.

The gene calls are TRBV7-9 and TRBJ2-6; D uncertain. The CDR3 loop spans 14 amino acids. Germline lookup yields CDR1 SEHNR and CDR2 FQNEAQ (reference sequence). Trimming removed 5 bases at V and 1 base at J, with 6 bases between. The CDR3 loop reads CASSPQSGANVLTF. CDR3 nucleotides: TGTGCCAGCAGCCCCCAATCTGGGGCCAACGTCCTGACTTTC.

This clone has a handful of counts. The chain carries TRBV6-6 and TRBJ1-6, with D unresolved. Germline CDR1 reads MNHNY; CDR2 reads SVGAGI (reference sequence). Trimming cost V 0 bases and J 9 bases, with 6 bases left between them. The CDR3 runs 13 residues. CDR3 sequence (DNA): TGTGCCAGCAGTTACTCGAACTCTTCACCCCTCCACTTT. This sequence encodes CASSYSNSSPLHF.

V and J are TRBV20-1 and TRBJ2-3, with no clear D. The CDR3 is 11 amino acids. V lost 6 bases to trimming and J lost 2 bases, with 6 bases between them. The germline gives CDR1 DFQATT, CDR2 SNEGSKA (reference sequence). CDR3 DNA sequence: TGCAGTGCGGTCACCACAGATACGCAGTATTTT. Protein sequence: CSAVTTDTQYF.

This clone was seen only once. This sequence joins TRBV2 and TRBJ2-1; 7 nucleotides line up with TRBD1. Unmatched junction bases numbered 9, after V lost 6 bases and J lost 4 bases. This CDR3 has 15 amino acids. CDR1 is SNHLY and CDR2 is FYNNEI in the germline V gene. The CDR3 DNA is TGTGCCAGCAGGAGTGGGACAGTTTATTACAATGAGCAGTTCTTC. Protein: CASRSGTVYYNEQFF.

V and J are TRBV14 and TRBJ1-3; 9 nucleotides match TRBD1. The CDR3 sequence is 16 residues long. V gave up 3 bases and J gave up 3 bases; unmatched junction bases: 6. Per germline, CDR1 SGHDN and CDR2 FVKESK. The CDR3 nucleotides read TGTGCCAGCAGCCAGATGGGACAGGGTGGTGGAAACACCATATATTTT. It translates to CASSQMGQGGGNTIYF. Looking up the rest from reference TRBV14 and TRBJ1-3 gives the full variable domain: EAGVTQFPSHSVIEKGQTVTLRCDPISGHDNLYWYRRVMGKEIKFLLHFVKESKQDESGMPNNRFLAERTGGTYSTLKVQPAELEDSGVYFCASSQMGQGGGNTIYFGEGSWLTVV.

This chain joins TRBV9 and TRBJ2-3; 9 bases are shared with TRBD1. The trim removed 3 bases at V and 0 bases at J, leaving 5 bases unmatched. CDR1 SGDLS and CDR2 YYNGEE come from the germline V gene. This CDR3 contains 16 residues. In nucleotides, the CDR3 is TGTGCCAGCAGCGGCGACAGGGGGATTAGCACAGATACGCAGTATTTT. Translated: CASSGDRGISTDTQYF.

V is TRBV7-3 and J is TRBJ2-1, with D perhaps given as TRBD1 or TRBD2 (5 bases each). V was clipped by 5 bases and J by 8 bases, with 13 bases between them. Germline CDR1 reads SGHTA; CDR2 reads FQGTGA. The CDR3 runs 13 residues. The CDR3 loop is CASSRSRDDEQFF. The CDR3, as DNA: TGTGCCAGCAGCAGATCTCGGGACGATGAGCAGTTCTTC.

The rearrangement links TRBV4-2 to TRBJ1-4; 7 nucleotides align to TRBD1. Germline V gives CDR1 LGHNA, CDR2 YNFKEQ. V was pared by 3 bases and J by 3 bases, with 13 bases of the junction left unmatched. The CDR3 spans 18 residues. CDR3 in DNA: TGTGCCAGCAGCCATCCCGGGACAGCCCTGGGCGCTAATGAAAAACTGTTTTTT. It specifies CASSHPGTALGANEKLFF.